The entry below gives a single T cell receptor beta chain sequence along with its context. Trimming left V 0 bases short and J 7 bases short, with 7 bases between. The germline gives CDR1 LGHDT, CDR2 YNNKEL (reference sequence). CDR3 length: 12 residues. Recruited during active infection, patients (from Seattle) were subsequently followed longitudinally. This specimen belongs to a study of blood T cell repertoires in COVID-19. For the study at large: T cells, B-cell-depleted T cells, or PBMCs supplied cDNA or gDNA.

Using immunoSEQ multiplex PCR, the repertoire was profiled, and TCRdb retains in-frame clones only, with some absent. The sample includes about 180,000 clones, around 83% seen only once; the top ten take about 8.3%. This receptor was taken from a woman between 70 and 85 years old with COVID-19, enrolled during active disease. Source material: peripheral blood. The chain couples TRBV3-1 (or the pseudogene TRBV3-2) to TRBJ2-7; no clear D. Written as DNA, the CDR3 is TGTGCCAGCAGCCAAGATAAGAGGGAGCAGTACTTC. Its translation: CASSQDKREQYF.